These 15 T cell receptor beta chains were sequenced from one sample in a study of beta chain features in type 1 diabetes. The study reverse transcribed the entire isolated RNA, so it sequenced expressed TCRB transcripts. The table came from immunoSEQ multiplex PCR; TCRdb's copy has only in-frame clones and leaves some out. The table records more than 120,000 clones, over 9.5% of them present only once. Material for sequencing was naive CD4+ T cells from blood. These TCRs come from a man between 18 and 35 years old in good health.

This clone has a handful of counts. The rearrangement links TRBV28 to TRBJ1-5; TRBD1 might be the D (5 bases). The germline V gene encodes CDR1 MDHEN and CDR2 SYDVKM. The CDR3 is made up of 15 amino acids. V shed 5 bases and J shed 0 bases, with 11 bases lying between them. The CDR3 DNA follows: TGTGCCAGCAGTCCAAAGGGGTATAGCAATCAGCCCCAGCATTTT. It yields the protein CASSPKGYSNQPQHF.

This clone has more than one count but fewer than ten. The gene calls are TRBV10-2 and TRBJ1-4; D perhaps matches TRBD1 (5 bases). The CDR3 runs to 14 residues. Germline V gives CDR1 WSHSY, CDR2 SAAADI. Between the trimmed V and J ends, which lost 0 bases and 5 bases, there was a span of 7 bases. The CDR3 DNA sequence: TGCGCCAGCAGTGAGTCAGGGGTGAATGAAAAACTGTTTTTT. This sequence encodes CASSESGVNEKLFF.

This clone was seen a handful of times. The gene calls are TRBV5-1 and TRBJ2-7; 12 bases are shared with TRBD2. Looked up from germline, CDR1 is SGHRS and CDR2 is YFSETQ. The CDR3 has 15 amino acids. Unmatched junction bases numbered 4, after V lost 3 bases and J lost 3 bases. CDR3: CASSSSSGGDYEQYF. The CDR3 DNA reads TGCGCCAGCAGCTCCTCTAGCGGGGGGGACTACGAGCAGTACTTC.

This clone occurred a few times. The chain combines TRBV10-3 with TRBJ2-7; a possible D gene is TRBD2 (5 bases). CDR3 length: 11 residues. Looked up from germline, CDR1 is ENHRY and CDR2 is SYGVKD. The ends were cut back, 2 bases at V and 6 bases at J, with 5 bases in the middle. This chain's CDR3 is CAISEGGEQYF. In nucleotides, the CDR3 is TGTGCCATCAGTGAGGGAGGCGAGCAGTACTTC.

In its sample, this clone was seen a few times. The chain carries TRBV7-2 and TRBJ2-4; D is uncertain. Trimming removed 1 base at V and 10 bases at J, with 14 bases between. This CDR3 region has 14 residues. Germline CDR1 and CDR2: SGHTA and FQGNSA. The CDR3 spells CASSLVAYLEIQYF. As DNA, the CDR3 is TGTGCCAGCAGCTTAGTGGCCTACCTAGAGATTCAGTACTTC.

This clone was recorded a few times. The chain is built from TRBV6-5 and TRBJ1-4, with D maybe TRBD1 (6 bases). Germline V gene sequence: CDR1 MNHEY, CDR2 SVGAGI. Trimming cost V 5 bases and J 7 bases, with 14 bases left between them. This CDR3 contains 14 residues. The CDR3: CASSTPGATEKLFF. For the CDR3, the DNA is TGTGCCAGCAGTACTCCAGGGGCCACTGAAAAACTGTTTTTT.

A few counts support this clone. The chain recombines TRBV25-1 with TRBJ1-5, with 7 bases identical to TRBD1. V shed 4 bases and J 11 bases; nucleotides not matched to a gene: 14. Germline values: CDR1 MGHDK, CDR2 SYGVNS. The CDR3 spans 15 residues. The CDR3 region has the DNA TGTGCCAGCAGTGCCCGACAGGGTCCTGTATTAGCCCAGCATTTT. Its protein is CASSARQGPVLAQHF.

CDR3 sequence (DNA): TGTGCCAGCAGCTCGGACTCCACCGACACCGGGGAGCTGTTTTTT. Translated: CASSSDSTDTGELFF. V usage is TRBV4-2 and J usage is TRBJ2-2; D possibly corresponds to TRBD2 (5 bases). In germline, CDR1 is LGHNA, CDR2 YNFKEQ. This CDR3 comprises 15 residues. V was trimmed by 5 bases and J by 3 bases, leaving 13 bases between them.

The V call is TRBV12-2, the J call TRBJ2-3; the listed D gene, TRBD1, was not tested against the DNA. TRBV12-2 is a pseudogene. The CDR3 is 12 residues long. CDR3 sequence reads: CASRLGPHTQYF. As DNA, the CDR3 is TGTGCAAGTCGCTTAGGGCCACATACGCAGTATTTT.

This clone showed up many times. This chain connects TRBV28 to TRBJ2-3; the D gene is possibly TRBD2 (6 bases). The CDR3 has 13 amino acids. Germline V gives CDR1 MDHEN, CDR2 SYDVKM. Trimming took off 2 bases at V and 6 bases at J, with 9 bases between the two ends. CDR3 bases: TGTGCCAGCAGTTTAAGAAGCGGGGATACGCAGTATTTT. Its protein product is CASSLRSGDTQYF.

This clone was detected ten times or more. The rearrangement joins TRBV4-3 to TRBJ2-2; TRBD1 agrees at 8 bases. V trimming: 2 bases; J trimming: 5 bases; junction bases outside the gene matches: 4. This CDR3 is built from 15 residues. CDR1 is LGHNA and CDR2 is YSLEER in the germline V gene. The CDR3 sequence: CASSQPGQGTGELFF. CDR3 DNA: TGCGCCAGCAGCCAACCAGGACAGGGAACCGGGGAGCTGTTTTTT.

This clone turned up a few times. J is TRBJ1-6 and V is TRBV6-5; TRBD1 matches at 9 bases. J was trimmed by 14 bases and V by 6 bases; bases with no gene match: 11. The germline V gene encodes CDR1 MNHEY and CDR2 SVGAGI. The CDR3 length is 14 residues. The CDR3 loop is CASSLDRGIKTLHF. The CDR3 DNA sequence: TGTGCCAGCAGCCTGGACAGGGGTATTAAGACCCTCCACTTT.

The V gene is TRBV10-3, the J gene TRBJ2-1; 9 positions match TRBD1. CDR1 is ENHRY, CDR2 SYGVKD, per germline. The CDR3 has 16 residues. Unmatched junction bases numbered 5, after V lost 3 bases and J lost 2 bases. In DNA, the CDR3 is TGTGCCATCAGTGATTCGACAGGGGGTACCTACAATGAGCAGTTCTTC. The encoded protein is CAISDSTGGTYNEQFF.

The chain recombines TRBV5-1 with TRBJ2-3; TRBD2 matches at 11 bases. Looked up from germline, CDR1 is SGHRS and CDR2 is YFSETQ. CDR3 length: 14 amino acids. The junction had 2 bases not matched to a gene; V was cut back by 1 base and J by 7 bases. CDR3 sequence: CASSLTSGGNTQYF. The CDR3 coding sequence is TGCGCCAGCAGCTTGACTAGCGGGGGAAATACGCAGTATTTT.

This clone was counted between two and nine times. The CDR3 region is CASSVLPTAGNEQFF. CDR3 nucleotide sequence: TGTGCCAGCAGCGTACTACCAACGGCTGGCAATGAGCAGTTCTTC. The V and J genes are TRBV7-2 and TRBJ2-1, with D hard to call. Trimming pared 5 bases from V and 6 bases from J, leaving 17 bases between. Germline V lookup: CDR1 SGHTA, CDR2 FQGNSA. This CDR3 has 15 amino acids.